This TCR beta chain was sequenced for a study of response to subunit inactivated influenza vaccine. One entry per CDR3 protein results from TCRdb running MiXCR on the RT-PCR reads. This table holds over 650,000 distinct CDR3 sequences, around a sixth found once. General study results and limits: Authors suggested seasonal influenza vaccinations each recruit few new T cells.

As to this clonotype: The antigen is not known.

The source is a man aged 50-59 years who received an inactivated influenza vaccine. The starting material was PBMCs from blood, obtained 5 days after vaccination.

CDR3 nucleotides: TGTGCCAGCAGCCAGGAATACACCGGGGAGCTGTTTTTT. This encodes CASSQEYTGELFF. The chain has TRBV3-1 and TRBJ2-2; D not certain. V lost 3 bases to trimming and J lost 3 bases, with 5 bases between them. Germline V gene data show CDR1 as LGHDT and CDR2 as YNNKEL (reference sequence). The CDR3 is made up of 13 amino acids.